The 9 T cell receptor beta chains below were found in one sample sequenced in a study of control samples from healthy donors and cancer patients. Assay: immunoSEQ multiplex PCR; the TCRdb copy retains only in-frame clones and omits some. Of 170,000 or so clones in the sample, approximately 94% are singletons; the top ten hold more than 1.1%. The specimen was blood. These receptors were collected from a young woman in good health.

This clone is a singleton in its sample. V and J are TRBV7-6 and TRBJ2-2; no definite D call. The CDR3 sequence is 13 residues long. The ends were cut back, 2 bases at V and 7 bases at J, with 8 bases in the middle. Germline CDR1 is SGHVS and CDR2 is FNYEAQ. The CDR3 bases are TGTGCCAGCAGCTTATCGCGTGACGGGGAGCTGTTTTTT. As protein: CASSLSRDGELFF.

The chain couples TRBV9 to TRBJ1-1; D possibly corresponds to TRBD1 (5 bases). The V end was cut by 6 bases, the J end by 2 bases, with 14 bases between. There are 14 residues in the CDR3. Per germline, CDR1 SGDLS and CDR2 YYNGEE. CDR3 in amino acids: CASTPEGLNTEAFF. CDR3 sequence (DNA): TGTGCCAGCACCCCGGAGGGGCTCAACACTGAAGCTTTCTTT.

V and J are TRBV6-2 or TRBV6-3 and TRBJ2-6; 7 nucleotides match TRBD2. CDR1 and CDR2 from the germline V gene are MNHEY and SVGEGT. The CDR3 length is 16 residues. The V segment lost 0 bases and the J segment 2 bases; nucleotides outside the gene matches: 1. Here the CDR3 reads CASSYSGRAGANVLTF. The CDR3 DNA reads TGTGCCAGCAGTTACTCAGGGAGGGCTGGGGCCAACGTCCTGACTTTC.

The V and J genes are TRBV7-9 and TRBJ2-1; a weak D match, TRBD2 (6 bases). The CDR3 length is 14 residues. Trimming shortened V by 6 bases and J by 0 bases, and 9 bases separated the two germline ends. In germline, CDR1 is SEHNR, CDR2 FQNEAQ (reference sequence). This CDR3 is CASSRGSSYNEQFF. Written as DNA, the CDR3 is TGTGCCAGCAGTCGGGGGAGCTCCTACAATGAGCAGTTCTTC.

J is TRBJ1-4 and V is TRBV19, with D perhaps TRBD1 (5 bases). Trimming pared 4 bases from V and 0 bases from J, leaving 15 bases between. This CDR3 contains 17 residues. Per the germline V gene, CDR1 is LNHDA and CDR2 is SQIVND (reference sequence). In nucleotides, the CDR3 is TGTGCCAGTAGTAGGGGGAAAAAGGCGGCAACTAATGAAAAACTGTTTTTT. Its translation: CASSRGKKAATNEKLFF.

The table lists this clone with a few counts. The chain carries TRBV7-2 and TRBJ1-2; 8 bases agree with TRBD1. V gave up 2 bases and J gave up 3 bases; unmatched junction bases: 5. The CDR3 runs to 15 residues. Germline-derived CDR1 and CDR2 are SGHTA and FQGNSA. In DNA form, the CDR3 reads TGTGCCAGCAGCTTACAACAGGGGGAACACTATGGCTACACCTTC. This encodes CASSLQQGEHYGYTF.

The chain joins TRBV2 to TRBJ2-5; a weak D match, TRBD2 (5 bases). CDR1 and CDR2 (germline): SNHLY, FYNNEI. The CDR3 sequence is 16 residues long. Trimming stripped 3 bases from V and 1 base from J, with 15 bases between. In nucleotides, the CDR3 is TGTGCCAGCAGTGAGGGCGGGTTTTCGTTCCAAGAGACCCAGTACTTC. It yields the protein CASSEGGFSFQETQYF. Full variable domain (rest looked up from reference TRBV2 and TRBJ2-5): EPEVTQTPSHQVTQMGQEVILRCVPISNHLYFYWYRQILGQKVEFLVSFYNNEISEKSEIFDDQFSVERPDGSNFTLKIRSTKLEDSAMYFCASSEGGFSFQETQYFGPGTRLLVL.

CDR3 sequence: CASSPWDRLWETQYF. The DNA for the CDR3 is TGTGCCAGCAGTCCCTGGGACAGGTTATGGGAGACCCAGTACTTC. The rearrangement joins TRBV28 to TRBJ2-5; 8 positions match TRBD1. The V gene end was trimmed by 5 bases and the J gene end by 5 bases; junction bases not matched to a gene: 10. CDR1 MDHEN and CDR2 SYDVKM come from the germline V gene. The CDR3 runs 15 residues.

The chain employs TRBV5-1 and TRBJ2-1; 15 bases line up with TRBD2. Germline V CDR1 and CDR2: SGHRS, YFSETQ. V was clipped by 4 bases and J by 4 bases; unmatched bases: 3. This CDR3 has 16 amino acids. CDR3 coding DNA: TGCGCCAGCAGCCCCGGGACTAGCGGGGGGTACAATGAGCAGTTCTTC. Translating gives CASSPGTSGGYNEQFF.